Below, 20 T cell receptor beta chains from the same sample are listed, as sequenced in a study of cytomegalovirus exposure and HLA in healthy donors. Amplification used 60 Vbeta primers and 13 Jbeta primers. The assay was immunoSEQ multiplex PCR, and TCRdb's table has in-frame clones only and misses some. Among around 170,000 clones listed, 80% to 85% were seen once. Sequencing was done on a sample of PBMCs. The receptors stem from a woman aged 18-29 years in good health and CMV-seronegative.

The V call is TRBV5-1, the J call TRBJ2-7; 9 bases match TRBD1. The CDR3 totals 16 residues. After removal of 3 bases from V and 2 bases from J, the junction contained 9 bases not matched to a gene. Germline V lookup: CDR1 SGHRS, CDR2 YFSETQ. CDR3 DNA sequence: TGCGCCAGCAGCTCACAGGGACAGGGTAGAACCTACGAGCAGTACTTC. It specifies CASSSQGQGRTYEQYF.

This sequence joins TRBV29-1 and TRBJ1-2, with TRBD1 identical over 10 bases. CDR1 is SQVTM, CDR2 ANQGSEA, per germline. CDR3 length: 13 amino acids. J lost 8 bases, V lost 6 bases, and 9 bases had no gene match. The CDR3 reads CSVGLGTGVGYTF. The CDR3 region has the DNA TGCAGCGTGGGCCTCGGGACAGGGGTGGGCTACACCTTC.

This chain connects TRBV5-1 to TRBJ1-1; TRBD1 is a possible D gene (5 bases). V was trimmed by 1 base and J by 2 bases, leaving 15 bases between them. The germline V gene has CDR1 SGHRS and CDR2 YFSETQ. The CDR3 has 16 amino acids. DNA of the CDR3: TGCGCCAGCAGCTTGTATTCAACCAGGGCAAACACTGAAGCTTTCTTT. This encodes CASSLYSTRANTEAFF.

The chain employs TRBV7-3 and TRBJ2-1, with a weak D call TRBD2 (6 bases). CDR1 and CDR2 (germline): SGHTA, FQGTGA. V lost 6 bases, J lost 0 bases, and 12 bases lay in between. CDR3 length equals 15 residues. The CDR3 region is CASSLGLSSYNEQFF. As DNA, the CDR3 is TGTGCCAGCAGTCTCGGACTATCCTCCTACAATGAGCAGTTCTTC. Full variable domain (missing parts from reference TRBV7-3 and TRBJ2-1): GAGVSQTPSNKVTEKGKYVELRCDPISGHTALYWYRQSLGQGPEFLIYFQGTGAADDSGLPNDRFFAVRPEGSVSTLKIQRTERGDSAVYLCASSLGLSSYNEQFFGPGTRLTVL.

This chain joins TRBV13 and TRBJ1-1, with 7 positions matching TRBD1. The CDR3 length is 21 residues. After removal of 6 bases from V and 0 bases from J, the junction contained 25 bases not matched to a gene. Germline CDR1 reads PRHDT; CDR2 reads FYEKMQ (reference sequence). The CDR3 DNA follows: TGTGCCAGCAGTTCACCATCTCGTTTCCCTCGCGAGGGACAGCTGAACACTGAAGCTTTCTTT. Its translation: CASSSPSRFPREGQLNTEAFF. The whole variable domain, remainder taken from reference TRBV13 and TRBJ1-1, is AAGVIQSPRHLIKEKRETATLKCYPIPRHDTVYWYQQGPGQDPQFLISFYEKMQSDKGSIPDRFSAQQFSDYHSELNMSSLELGDSALYFCASSSPSRFPREGQLNTEAFFGQGTRLTVV.

The chain links TRBV6-6 to TRBJ2-2, with 12 bases that match TRBD2. The CDR3 length is 16 residues. CDR1 MNHNY and CDR2 SVGAGI come from the germline V gene (reference sequence). Germline trimming cut 4 bases from V and 4 bases from J; bases unmatched to any gene: 4. The CDR3 region has the DNA TGTGCCAGCAGTTCCCTAGCGGGGGGGGTCACCGGGGAGCTGTTTTTT. Translation: CASSSLAGGVTGELFF.

This clone occurred a few times. The V gene is TRBV9, the J gene TRBJ2-2; D gene unclear. Germline V gene lookup returns CDR1 SGDLS and CDR2 YYNGEE. The CDR3 loop spans 15 amino acids. V was clipped by 3 bases and J by 1 base, with 10 bases between them. The CDR3 is CASSADSLNTGELFF. The CDR3 DNA reads TGTGCCAGCAGCGCAGACTCCTTGAACACCGGGGAGCTGTTTTTT.

This chain connects TRBV27 to TRBJ1-2; D not certain. Germline CDR1 reads MNHEY; CDR2 reads SMNVEV (reference sequence). CDR3 length: 13 residues. Trimming removed 5 bases at V and 6 bases at J, with 13 bases between. CDR3 protein: CASSNRVRHGYTF. As DNA, the CDR3 is TGTGCCAGCAGTAATCGGGTTCGGCATGGCTACACCTTC.

The genes are TRBV5-4 and TRBJ1-1; D is perhaps TRBD1 (5 bases). The CDR3 totals 12 residues. The V end was cut by 1 base, the J end by 7 bases, with 8 bases between. Germline lookup yields CDR1 SGHNT and CDR2 YYREEE (reference sequence). The CDR3 nucleotides are TGTGCCAGCAGCTTGCCAGGGAATGAAGCTTTCTTT. It codes for CASSLPGNEAFF.

The genes are TRBV5-1 and TRBJ1-3, with 7 positions matching TRBD1. The CDR3 extends over 15 amino acids. Losses at the gene ends were 4 bases for V and 2 bases for J; bases not matched to a gene: 6. Germline CDR1 reads SGHRS; CDR2 reads YFSETQ. The CDR3 protein is CASSPTGTAGNTIYF. The CDR3 DNA reads as TGCGCCAGCAGCCCGACAGGGACTGCTGGAAACACCATATATTTT.

This chain joins TRBV5-1 and TRBJ2-7, with D hard to call. The CDR3 spans 14 residues. Germline-derived CDR1 and CDR2 are SGHRS and YFSETQ. Trimming left V 3 bases short and J 3 bases short, with 13 bases between. The CDR3 nucleotides read TGCGCCAGCAGCTCGGCAGACGGAGACTACGAGCAGTACTTC. Translated, it gives CASSSADGDYEQYF.

The chain couples TRBV19 to TRBJ1-4; no clear D gene. The CDR3 has 17 amino acids. With 1 base removed from V and 3 bases from J, the gap between germline ends came to 15 bases. Germline loops: CDR1 LNHDA, CDR2 SQIVND (reference sequence). Here the CDR3 reads CASSIVLGVKSNEKLFF. The CDR3 nucleotides read TGTGCCAGTAGTATAGTTCTGGGAGTAAAGTCTAATGAAAAACTGTTTTTT.

V usage is TRBV4-1 and J usage is TRBJ2-7; 9 positions agree with TRBD1. The CDR3 has 15 residues. After removal of 0 bases from V and 4 bases from J, the junction contained 4 bases not matched to a gene. Germline CDR1 reads MGHRA; CDR2 reads YSYEKL. The CDR3 nucleotides read TGCGCCAGCAGCCAAGACGGGGACAGGGAGTACGAGCAGTACTTC. It codes for CASSQDGDREYEQYF.

The chain carries TRBV19 and TRBJ1-1; 9 nucleotides align to TRBD1. The CDR3 sequence is 16 residues long. Trimming removed 4 bases from V and 2 bases from J; junction bases left unmatched: 8. The germline V gene encodes CDR1 LNHDA and CDR2 SQIVND (reference sequence). DNA of the CDR3: TGTGCCAGTAGTACAGGACAGGGGATTCTCAACACTGAAGCTTTCTTT. It yields the protein CASSTGQGILNTEAFF.

This clone was found a few times. The chain joins TRBV11-2 to TRBJ2-3; 8 bases agree with TRBD2. Germline CDR1 is SGHAT and CDR2 is FQNNGV. The CDR3 spans 17 residues. V trimming: 3 bases; J trimming: 1 base; junction bases outside the gene matches: 9. CDR3 nucleotide sequence: TGTGCCAGCAGCTTCAGATCTACGGGGGGGGGCACAGATACGCAGTATTTT. It specifies CASSFRSTGGGTDTQYF.

This rearrangement joins TRBV5-1 to TRBJ2-4; a weak D match, TRBD2 (5 bases). V lost 3 bases and J lost 6, with 19 bases in between. There are 16 residues in the CDR3. Germline-derived CDR1 and CDR2 are SGHRS and YFSETQ. CDR3 residues: CASSSDPLGSGNIQYF. The CDR3 DNA sequence: TGCGCCAGCAGCTCCGACCCGTTAGGGAGTGGAAACATTCAGTACTTC.

J is TRBJ1-1 and V is TRBV6-1; TRBD1 agrees at 10 bases. CDR3 length: 14 residues. The V gene end was trimmed by 3 bases and the J gene end by 6 bases; junction bases not matched to a gene: 4. The germline V gene encodes CDR1 MNHNS and CDR2 SASEGT. As DNA, the CDR3 is TGTGCCAGCAGTGAGGACAGGGGGAAGGCTGAAGCTTTCTTT. Amino acids: CASSEDRGKAEAFF.

As to this clone: An end of the junction does not agree with germline; a read error may underlie this. The CDR3 nucleotides read TGTTCCAGCAGCTTAGGGGGTGGGGGCGCCACAGATACGCAGTATTTT. Translation gives CSSSLGGGGATDTQYF. The chain uses TRBV7-9 and TRBJ2-3, with D tentatively TRBD1 (6 bases). CDR3 length: 16 amino acids. In germline, CDR1 is SEHNR, CDR2 FQNEAQ (reference sequence).

The rearrangement uses TRBV4-1 and TRBJ1-3; D is possibly TRBD1 (6 bases). The CDR3 has 15 residues. Germline CDR1 reads MGHRA; CDR2 reads YSYEKL. V shed 0 bases and J shed 4 bases, with 10 bases lying between them. The CDR3 loop reads CASSQDQGTGNTIYF. DNA of the CDR3: TGCGCCAGCAGCCAAGATCAGGGGACCGGAAACACCATATATTTT.

This clone was seen just once. The chain joins TRBV19 to TRBJ2-2, with D maybe TRBD2 (6 bases). Trimming took 7 bases from V and 3 from J, leaving 15 bases between them. Looked up from germline, CDR1 is LNHDA and CDR2 is SQIVND (reference sequence). CDR3 size: 15 residues. The CDR3 DNA reads as TGTGCCAGTAACAGGAAGCGGGTAGACACCGGGGAGCTGTTTTTT. It translates to CASNRKRVDTGELFF. Drawing the rest from reference TRBV19 and TRBJ2-2, the complete variable domain is DGGITQSPKYLFRKEGQNVTLSCEQNLNHDAMYWYRQDPGQGLRLIYYSQIVNDFQKGDIAEGYSVSREKKESFPLTVTSAQKNPTAFYLCASNRKRVDTGELFFGEGSRLTVL.